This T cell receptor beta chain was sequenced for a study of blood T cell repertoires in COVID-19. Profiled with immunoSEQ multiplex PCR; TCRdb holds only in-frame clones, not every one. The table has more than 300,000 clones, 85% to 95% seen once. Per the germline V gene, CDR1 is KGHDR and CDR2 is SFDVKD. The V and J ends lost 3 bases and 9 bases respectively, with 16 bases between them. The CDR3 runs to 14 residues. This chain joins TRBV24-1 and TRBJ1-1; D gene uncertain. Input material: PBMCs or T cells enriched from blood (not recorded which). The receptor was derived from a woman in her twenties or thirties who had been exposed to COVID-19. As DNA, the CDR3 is TGTGCCACCAGTGATCTCTCCGGAGGGCAGAAAGCTTTCTTT. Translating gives CATSDLSGGQKAFF.